A selection of T cell receptor beta chains follows, all from one sample in a study of regulatory T cells in long-lasting Graves disease. In TCRdb, the multiplex PCR reads were re-called with MiXCR into one record per CDR3 protein. The data hold 400,000 to 500,000 distinct CDR3 sequences, with more than 20% observed a single time. Sequenced here: peripheral blood mononuclear cells (PBMCs), sampled when the disease was refractory, from a patient treated with antithyroid drugs. The receptor source for this set is a female donor with Graves disease. Both conserved end residues are part of each CDR3. The D gene is left open where the match is weak. A row's size may be missing; if present it is once, few, many or a size class.

clone_size,v_call,j_call,d_call,cdr3_nt,cdr3_aa
.,TRBV30,TRBJ2-1,.,TGTGCCTGGAGTGTAATAGGCCCGGATGAGCAGTTCTTC,CAWSVIGPDEQFF
many,TRBV5-1,TRBJ2-2,.,TGCGCCAGCAGCTTGCAGCAGGCCACCGGGGAGCTGTTTTTT,CASSLQQATGELFF
few,TRBV20-1,TRBJ2-1,TRBD2,TGCAGTGCTAGAGTCCCTAGCGGGAGAAGTGAGCAGTTCTTC,CSARVPSGRSEQFF
many,TRBV28,TRBJ1-3,.,TGTGCCAGCAGTTTATTGGTAGGGGTATCTGGAAACACCATATATTTT,CASSLLVGVSGNTIYF
.,TRBV19,TRBJ1-1,.,TGTGCCAGTAGTATCCGGGAAGGACGGACTGAAGCTTTCTTT,CASSIREGRTEAFF
many,TRBV7-2,TRBJ1-1,.,TGTGCCAGCAGCTTCGCCCGACTGAACACTGAAGCTTTCTTT,CASSFARLNTEAFF
.,TRBV6-2/TRBV6-3,TRBJ1-6,.,TGTGCCAGCAGAAACAGCCTTAGCTCCTATAATTCACCCCTCCACTTT,CASRNSLSSYNSPLHF
many,TRBV28,TRBJ1-1,.,TGTGCCAGCCTGACAGGGAACACTGAAGCTTTCTTT,CASLTGNTEAFF
many,TRBV20-1,TRBJ1-5,.,TGCAGTGCGAGAATAGGAGAGGGGGGTCAGCCCCAGCATTTT,CSARIGEGGQPQHF
.,TRBV12-3/TRBV12-4,TRBJ2-7,TRBD1,TGTGCCAGCACCCGGACTCTCGGACAGGGATCAATGTACGAGCAGTACTTC,CASTRTLGQGSMYEQYF
many,TRBV18,TRBJ2-2,.,TGTGCCAGCTCACCACCGGAGGGGGCGAACGGGGAGCTGTTTTTT,CASSPPEGANGELFF
few,TRBV10-3,TRBJ2-2,.,TGTGCCATCAGTGCGGTCAGGGGTCTGAACACCGGGGAGCTGTTTTTT,CAISAVRGLNTGELFF
.,TRBV28,TRBJ2-7,.,TGTGCCAGCAGTCCACTTTTAGGGCTTATCGGGAAGTCTTCCTACGAGCAGTACTTC,CASSPLLGLIGKSSYEQYF
.,TRBV18,TRBJ2-2,TRBD1,TGTGCCAGCTCACCAAGGTGGACAGGGGATACCGGGGAGCTGTTTTTT,CASSPRWTGDTGELFF
many,TRBV6-1,TRBJ2-2,TRBD2,TGTGCCAGCAGTGAGGCTAGCGGGAGGGCCGCTACCGGGGAGCTGTTTTTT,CASSEASGRAATGELFF